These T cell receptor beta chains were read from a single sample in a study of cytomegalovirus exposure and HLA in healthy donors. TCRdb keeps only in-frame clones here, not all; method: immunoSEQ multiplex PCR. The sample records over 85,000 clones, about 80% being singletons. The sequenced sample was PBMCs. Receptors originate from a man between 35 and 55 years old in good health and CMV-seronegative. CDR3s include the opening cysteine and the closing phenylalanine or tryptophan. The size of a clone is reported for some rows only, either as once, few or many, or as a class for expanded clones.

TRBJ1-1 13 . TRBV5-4 CASQRLMNTEAFF
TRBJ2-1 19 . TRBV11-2 CASSLDFLGAPRSYNEQFF
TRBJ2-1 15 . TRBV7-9 CASRGVGTGVNEQFF
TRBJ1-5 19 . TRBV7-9 CASSLGREDRGHGNQPQHF
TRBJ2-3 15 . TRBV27 CASSQTSGSVDTQYF
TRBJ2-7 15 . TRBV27 CASSLSGQGAYEQYF
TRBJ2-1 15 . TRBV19 CASTPGLAEGNEQFF
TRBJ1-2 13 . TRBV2 CASSEGQGGGYTF
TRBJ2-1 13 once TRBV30 CAAGLEGYNEQFF
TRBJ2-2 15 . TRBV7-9 CASGRRNANTGELFF
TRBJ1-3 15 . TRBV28 CASSPDPSSGNTIYF
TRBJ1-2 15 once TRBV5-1 CASSGGATAYYGYTF
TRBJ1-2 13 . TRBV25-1 CASSLADYYGYTF
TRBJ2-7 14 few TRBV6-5 CASSLQLSGYEQYF
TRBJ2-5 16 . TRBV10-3 CAISKLGQASQETQYF
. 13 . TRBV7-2 CASSWTSGYEQYF
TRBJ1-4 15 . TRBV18 CASSPYRDSYEKLFF
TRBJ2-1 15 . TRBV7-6 CASSLGASGGDEQFF
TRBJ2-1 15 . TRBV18 CASSPDSTGSNEQFF
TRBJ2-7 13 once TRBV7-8 CASSFGGLYEQYF
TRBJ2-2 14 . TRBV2 CASTAGVNTGELFF
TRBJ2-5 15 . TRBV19 CAVRGALAGEETQYF
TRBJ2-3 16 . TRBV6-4 CASSLVGGTSTDTQYF
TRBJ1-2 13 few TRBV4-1 CASSRRTDYGYTF
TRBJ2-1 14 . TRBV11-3 CASSLRGAGNEQFF
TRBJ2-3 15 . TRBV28 CASSSEGTGKNTQYF
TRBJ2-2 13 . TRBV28 CASTSGYTGELFF
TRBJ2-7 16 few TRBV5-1 CASSLAVGARGREQYF
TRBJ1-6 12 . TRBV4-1 CASSQSEGALHF
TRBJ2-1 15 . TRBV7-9 CASNPLAGDVREQFF
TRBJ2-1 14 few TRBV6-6 CAISGTGEPNEQFF
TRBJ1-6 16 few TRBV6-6 CASSYSTAQGGSPLHF
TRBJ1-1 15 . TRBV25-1 CASRARGLPTVEAFF
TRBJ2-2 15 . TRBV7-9 CASSVPGTATGELFF